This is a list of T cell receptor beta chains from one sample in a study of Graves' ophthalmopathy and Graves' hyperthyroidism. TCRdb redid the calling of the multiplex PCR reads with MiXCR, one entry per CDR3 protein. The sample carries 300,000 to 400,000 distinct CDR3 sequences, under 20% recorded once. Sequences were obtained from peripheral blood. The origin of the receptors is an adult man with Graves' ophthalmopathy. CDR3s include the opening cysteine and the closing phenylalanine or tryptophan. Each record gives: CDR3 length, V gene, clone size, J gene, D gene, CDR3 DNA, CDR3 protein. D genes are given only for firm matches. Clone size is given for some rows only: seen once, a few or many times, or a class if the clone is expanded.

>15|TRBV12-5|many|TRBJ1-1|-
TGTGCTAGTGCCTCGGGAGAGACACTGAACACTGAAGCTTTCTTT
CASASGETLNTEAFF
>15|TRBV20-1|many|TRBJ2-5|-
TGCAGTGCTAGAAGGGCTAGCGAGTACCAAGAGACCCAGTACTTC
CSARRASEYQETQYF
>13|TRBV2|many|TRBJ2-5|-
TGTGCCAGTGGGAGAGGATATCAAGAGACCCAGTACTTC
CASGRGYQETQYF
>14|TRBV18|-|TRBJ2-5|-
TGTGCCAGCTCTCCCGCGGGGCTGGGGGAGACCCAGTACTTC
CASSPAGLGETQYF
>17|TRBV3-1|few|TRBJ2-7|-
TGTGCCAGCAGCCAAGAAGGGCTAGCGATCTCCTCCTACGAGCAGTGCTTC
CASSQEGLAISSYEQCF
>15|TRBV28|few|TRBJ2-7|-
TGTGCCAGCAGTTTCCTTTCTGCAGGGACCTACGAGCAGTACTTC
CASSFLSAGTYEQYF
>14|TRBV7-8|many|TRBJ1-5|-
TGTGCCAGCAGGCAAGGAGGGGGGGATCAGCCCCAGCATTTT
CASRQGGGDQPQHF
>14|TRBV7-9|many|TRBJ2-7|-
TGTGCCAGCAGCTTAGCCAGGGAGACCTACGAGCAGTACTTC
CASSLARETYEQYF
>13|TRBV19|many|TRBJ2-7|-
TGTGCCAGTAGTCCAGCCCCCAGTCTTGAGCAGTACTTC
CASSPAPSLEQYF
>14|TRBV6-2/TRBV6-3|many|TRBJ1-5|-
TGTGCCAGCAGTTACGCCAGATCCAATCAGCCCCAGCATTTT
CASSYARSNQPQHF
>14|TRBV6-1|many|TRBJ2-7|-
TGTGCCAGCAGTGAAACTGGGGCCGGGCACGAGCAGTACTTC
CASSETGAGHEQYF
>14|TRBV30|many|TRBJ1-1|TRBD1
TGTGCCTTCGACCTGACAGGGAGGACCACTGAAGCTTTCTTT
CAFDLTGRTTEAFF
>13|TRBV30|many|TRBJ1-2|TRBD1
TGTGCCTGGAGCGACAGGGAGGACTATGGCTACACCTTC
CAWSDREDYGYTF
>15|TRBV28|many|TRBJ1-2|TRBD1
TGTGCCAGCAGCTCCAGGGGGGGCTTCTCCTATGGCTACACCTTC
CASSSRGGFSYGYTF
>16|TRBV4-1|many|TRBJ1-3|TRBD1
TGCGCCAGCAGCCAAGAAGGGACAGTCTCTGGAGACACCATATATTTT
CASSQEGTVSGDTIYF
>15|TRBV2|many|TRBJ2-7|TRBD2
TGTGCCAGCAGTCTAGCGGGAGGCGTCACCTACGAGCAGTACTTC
CASSLAGGVTYEQYF
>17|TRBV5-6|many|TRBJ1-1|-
TGTGCCAGCAGCTTGGTCGTTTATGCAGGGACGAACACTGAAGCTTTCTTT
CASSLVVYAGTNTEAFF
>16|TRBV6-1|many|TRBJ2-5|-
TGTGCCAGCAGTCTTGGTCTCAGGACGGCTAAAGAGACCCAGTACTTC
CASSLGLRTAKETQYF
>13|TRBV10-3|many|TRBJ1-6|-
TGTGCCATCAACTCCCCCCCCAGGTCACCCCTCCACTTT
CAINSPPRSPLHF
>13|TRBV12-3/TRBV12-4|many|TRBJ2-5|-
TGTGCCAGCAGTTTGAAGGGTCCTGGGACCCAGTACTTC
CASSLKGPGTQYF
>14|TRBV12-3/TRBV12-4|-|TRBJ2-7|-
TGTGCCAGCAGTTATCGGACAGTCCACTACGAGCAGTACTTC
CASSYRTVHYEQYF
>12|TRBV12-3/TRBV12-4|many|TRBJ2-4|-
TGTGCCAGCAGTCCAGAAAGAAACATTCAGTACTTC
CASSPERNIQYF
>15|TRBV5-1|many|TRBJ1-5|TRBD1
TGCGCCAGCAGTTCAGGGGGGCCGGGCAATCAGCCCCAGCATTTT
CASSSGGPGNQPQHF
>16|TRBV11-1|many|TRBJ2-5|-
TGTGCCAGCAGCCAGACGACAGGAAAAAACCAAGAGACCCAGTACTTC
CASSQTTGKNQETQYF
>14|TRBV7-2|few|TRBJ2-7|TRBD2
TGTGCCAGCAGCTCTCCGGGACTAGGGCGCGAGCAGTACTTC
CASSSPGLGREQYF
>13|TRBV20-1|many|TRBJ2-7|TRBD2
TGCAGTGCCCCCCAACTAGCGATCGACGAGCAGTACTTC
CSAPQLAIDEQYF
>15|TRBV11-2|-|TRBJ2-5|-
TGTGCCAGCAGCTTTTTTCGGTCAGGAGAGGAGACCCAGTACTTC
CASSFFRSGEETQYF
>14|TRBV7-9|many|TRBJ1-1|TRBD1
TGTGCCAGCAGCCCAGGGACAGGGAGCGCTGAAGCTTTCTTT
CASSPGTGSAEAFF
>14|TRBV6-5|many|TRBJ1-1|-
TGTGCCAGCAGTTACTCGGGTACGGGCACTGAAGCTTTCTTT
CASSYSGTGTEAFF
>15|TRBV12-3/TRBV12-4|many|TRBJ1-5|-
TGTGCCAGCAGTTTTACCGAAGGTTACGATCAGCCCCAGCATTTT
CASSFTEGYDQPQHF
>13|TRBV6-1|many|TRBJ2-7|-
TGTGCCAGCAAAGGCCCCTCCTCCTACGAGCAGTACTTC
CASKGPSSYEQYF
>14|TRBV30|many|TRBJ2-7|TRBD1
TGTGCCTGGAGTGTACAGGGGGGCTCCTACGAGCAGTACTTC
CAWSVQGGSYEQYF
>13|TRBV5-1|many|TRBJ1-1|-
TGCGCCAGCAGCTTGGAAGTGAACACTGAAGCTTTCTTT
CASSLEVNTEAFF
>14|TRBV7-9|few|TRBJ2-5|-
TGTGCCAGCAGCCCCCGGGTTGGCGGGGGCTTCCAGTACTTC
CASSPRVGGGFQYF
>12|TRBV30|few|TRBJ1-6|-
TGTGCCTGGAGTAGAGATTATTCACCCCTCCACTTT
CAWSRDYSPLHF
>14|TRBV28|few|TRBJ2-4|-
TGTGCCAGCAGTTTATTCGGGAGAATGGGTATTCAGTACTTC
CASSLFGRMGIQYF
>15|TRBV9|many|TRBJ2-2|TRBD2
TGTGCCAGCAGCGTAGAAACTAGCGGGACCGGGGAGCTGTTTTTT
CASSVETSGTGELFF
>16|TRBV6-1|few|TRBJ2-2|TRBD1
TGTGCCAGCAGGGCTCACAGGGGGCAATCCACCGGGGAGCTGTTTTTT
CASRAHRGQSTGELFF
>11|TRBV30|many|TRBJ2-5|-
TGTGCCTGGACCACAGGGGAGACCCAGTACTTC
CAWTTGETQYF
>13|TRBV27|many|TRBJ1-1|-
TGTGCCAGCAGTGCCTCCTTTAACACTGAAGCTTTCTTT
CASSASFNTEAFF
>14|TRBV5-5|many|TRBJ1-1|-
TGTGCCAGCAGCTTGAGTCTGATGAACACTGAAGCTTTCTTT
CASSLSLMNTEAFF
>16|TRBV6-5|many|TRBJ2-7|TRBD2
TGTGCCAGCAGCGTACTAGCGGGGGGGTACCACTACGAGCAGTACTTC
CASSVLAGGYHYEQYF
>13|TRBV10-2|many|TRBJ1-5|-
TGCGCCAGCAGTGAGTGGAACAATCAGCCCCAGCATTTT
CASSEWNNQPQHF
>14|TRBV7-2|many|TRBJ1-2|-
TGTGCCAGCAGCTTACACGGCGCTAACTATGGCTACACCTTC
CASSLHGANYGYTF
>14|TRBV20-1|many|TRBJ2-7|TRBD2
TGCAGTGCTAGGAAAGCGGGAGCTGCCTACGAGCAGTACTTC
CSARKAGAAYEQYF
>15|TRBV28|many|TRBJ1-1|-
TGTGCCAGCAGTCGGGCCGACAGCATGAACACTGAAGCTTTCTTT
CASSRADSMNTEAFF
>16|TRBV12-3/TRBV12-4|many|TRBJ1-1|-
TGTGCCAGCGGAAGAAGATCGGGACTCATAAACACTGAAGCTTTCTTT
CASGRRSGLINTEAFF
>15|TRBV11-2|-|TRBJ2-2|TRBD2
TGTGCCAGCAGCTCAAGACTAGCCGGCACCGGGGAGCTGTTTTTT
CASSSRLAGTGELFF
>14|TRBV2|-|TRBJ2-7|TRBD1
TGTGCCAGCAGTGCTTCGGGACAGGGATTCGAGCAGTACTTC
CASSASGQGFEQYF
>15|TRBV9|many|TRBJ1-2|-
TGTGCCAGCAGCGTAGGGTTGGGGTTGGACTATGGCTACACCTTC
CASSVGLGLDYGYTF
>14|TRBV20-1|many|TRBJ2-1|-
TGCAGTGCCGCCCTCGGGATACCCTACAATGAGCAGTTCTTC
CSAALGIPYNEQFF
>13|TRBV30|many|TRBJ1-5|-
TGTGCCTGGAGTGAGGACACAAATCAGCCCCAGCATTTT
CAWSEDTNQPQHF